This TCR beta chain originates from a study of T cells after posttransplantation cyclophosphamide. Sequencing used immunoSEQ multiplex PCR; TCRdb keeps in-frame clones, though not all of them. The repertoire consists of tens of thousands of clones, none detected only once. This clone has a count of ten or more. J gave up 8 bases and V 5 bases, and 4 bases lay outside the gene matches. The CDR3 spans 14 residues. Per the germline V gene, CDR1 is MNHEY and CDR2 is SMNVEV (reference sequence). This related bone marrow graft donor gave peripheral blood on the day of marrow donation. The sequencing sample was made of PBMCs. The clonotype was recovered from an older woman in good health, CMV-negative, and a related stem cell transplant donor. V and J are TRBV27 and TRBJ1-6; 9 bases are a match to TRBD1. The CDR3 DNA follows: TGTGCCAGCAGTCCGGACAGGGGAGATTCACCCCTCCACTTT. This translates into CASSPDRGDSPLHF.